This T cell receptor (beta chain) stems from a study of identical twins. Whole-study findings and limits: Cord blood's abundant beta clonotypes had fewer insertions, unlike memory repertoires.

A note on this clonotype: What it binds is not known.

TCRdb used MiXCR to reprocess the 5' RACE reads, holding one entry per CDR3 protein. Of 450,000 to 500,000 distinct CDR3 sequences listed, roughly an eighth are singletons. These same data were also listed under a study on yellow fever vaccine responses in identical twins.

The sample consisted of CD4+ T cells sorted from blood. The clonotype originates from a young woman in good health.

The CDR3 region is CASSFVRTSYGYTF. CDR3 DNA sequence: TGTGCCAGCAGTTTTGTTAGAACCTCCTATGGCTACACCTTC. The V gene is TRBV12-3 or TRBV12-4, the J gene TRBJ1-2; D unclear. V was shortened by 3 bases and J by 4 bases, with 12 bases between the two germline ends. This CDR3 contains 14 residues.